One sample yielded the 14 T cell receptor beta chains listed below, sequenced in a study of OX40 agonist ivuxolimab in advanced cancers. Method: immunoSEQ multiplex PCR; TCRdb's copy keeps in-frame clones and lacks some. Of tens of thousands of clones in the sample, 90% to 95% were seen once. The source was CD4+ or CD8+ T cells sorted from blood, collected in a trial of the OX40 agonist ivuxolimab. The receptors stem from an adult with an advanced solid tumor such as melanoma, head and neck, liver or kidney cancer.

This chain uses TRBV27 with TRBJ1-5; the D is unclear. The length of the CDR3 is 13 residues. Trimming took 3 bases from V and 1 from J, leaving 4 bases between them. Germline CDR1 and CDR2: MNHEY and SMNVEV (reference sequence). The CDR3 spells CASSLGSNQPQHF. For the CDR3, the DNA is TGTGCCAGCAGTTTGGGGAGCAATCAGCCCCAGCATTTT.

The V and J genes are TRBV2 and TRBJ1-2; D is possibly TRBD1 (5 bases). CDR1 and CDR2 from the germline V gene are SNHLY and FYNNEI. The CDR3 is 16 residues long. V was shortened by 2 bases and J by 2 bases, with 15 bases between the two germline ends. Written as DNA, the CDR3 is TGTGCCAGCAGTGAATCATACGGGGGTAGCAACTATGGCTACACCTTC. Protein: CASSESYGGSNYGYTF. Based on the CDR3 plus reference TRBV2 and TRBJ1-2, the full variable domain is EPEVTQTPSHQVTQMGQEVILRCVPISNHLYFYWYRQILGQKVEFLVSFYNNEISEKSEIFDDQFSVERPDGSNFTLKIRSTKLEDSAMYFCASSESYGGSNYGYTFGSGTRLTVV.

This clone was detected only once. The chain combines TRBV2 with TRBJ1-2; 7 bases agree with TRBD1. The CDR3 is 14 residues long. Per germline, CDR1 SNHLY and CDR2 FYNNEI. V was clipped by 5 bases and J by 5 bases; unmatched bases: 8. In nucleotides, the CDR3 is TGTGCCAGCAGTTACTCTGGACAGGATTATGGCTACACCTTC. It encodes CASSYSGQDYGYTF.

The chain couples TRBV7-6 to TRBJ1-1, with D possibly being TRBD1 (5 bases). CDR1 is SGHVS, CDR2 FNYEAQ, per germline. Trimming removed 0 bases at V and 7 bases at J, with 12 bases between. This CDR3 has 14 residues. For the CDR3, the DNA is TGTGCCAGCAGCTTAGCAGGGACCGATCGTGAAGCTTTCTTT. Its protein is CASSLAGTDREAFF.

The chain carries TRBV2 and TRBJ1-6, with D maybe TRBD1 (6 bases). CDR3 size: 11 residues. Trimming removed 6 bases from V and 15 bases from J, with 12 bases in between. CDR1 and CDR2 (germline): SNHLY, FYNNEI. The chain's CDR3 is CASRDSLNLHF. CDR3 in DNA: TGTGCCAGCAGGGACAGCCTAAACCTCCACTTT. The whole variable domain, filled in from reference TRBV2 and TRBJ1-6, reads EPEVTQTPSHQVTQMGQEVILRCVPISNHLYFYWYRQILGQKVEFLVSFYNNEISEKSEIFDDQFSVERPDGSNFTLKIRSTKLEDSAMYFCASRDSLNLHFGNGTRLTVT.

V is TRBV11-2 and J is TRBJ2-1; 9 bases align to TRBD2. The germline gives CDR1 SGHAT, CDR2 FQNNGV. Germline trimming cut 4 bases from V and 8 bases from J; bases unmatched to any gene: 15. This CDR3 has 17 amino acids. CDR3 loop: CASSYSGGLPSYDEQFF. The CDR3 bases are TGTGCCAGCAGCTATAGCGGGGGTCTTCCCAGTTACGATGAGCAGTTCTTC. Based on the CDR3 plus reference TRBV11-2 and TRBJ2-1, the full variable domain is EAGVAQSPRYKIIEKRQSVAFWCNPISGHATLYWYQQILGQGPKLLIQFQNNGVVDDSQLPKDRFSAERLKGVDSTLKIQPAKLEDSAVYLCASSYSGGLPSYDEQFFGPGTRLTVL.

This clone was counted once. The chain links TRBV15 to TRBJ1-1; D might be TRBD1 (6 bases). The germline CDR1 and CDR2 sequences are LNHNV and YYDKDF (reference sequence). With 11 bases removed from V and 0 bases from J, the gap between germline ends came to 19 bases. The CDR3 extends over 15 amino acids. This chain's CDR3 is CASRQVPNMNTEAFF. The CDR3 DNA is TGTGCCTCCCGACAGGTGCCGAATATGAACACTGAAGCTTTCTTT.

For the CDR3, the DNA is TGTGCCAGCAGTTCCCGGGACAGTTCCTACGAGCAGTACTTC. It specifies CASSSRDSSYEQYF. This chain links TRBV27 with TRBJ2-7; TRBD1 aligns across 7 bases. V lost 4 bases and J lost 1; bases outside the gene matches: 4. The CDR3 loop spans 14 amino acids. CDR1 and CDR2 (germline): MNHEY, SMNVEV (reference sequence).

The chain recombines TRBV6-5 with TRBJ1-1; no reliable D call. Trimming pared 6 bases from V and 2 bases from J, leaving 16 bases between. Germline V gives CDR1 MNHEY, CDR2 SVGAGI. The CDR3 consists of 15 residues. CDR3 sequence reads: CASSQDGNPNTEAFF. Here the CDR3 DNA reads TGTGCCAGCAGCCAGGACGGGAATCCCAACACTGAAGCTTTCTTT.

This chain connects TRBV11-2 to TRBJ2-5; D perhaps matches TRBD1 (6 bases). The better agreement between TRBJ2-7 and the DNA end casts doubt on the J call. This CDR3 comprises 14 residues. Germline CDR1 and CDR2: SGHAT and FQNNGV. CDR3: CASSLFAGAYEQYF. DNA of the CDR3: TGTGCCAGCAGCTTATTCGCAGGGGCCTACGAGCAGTACTTC.

V and J are TRBV2 and TRBJ2-1; possibly TRBD1 or TRBD2 for D (5 bases each). Per the germline V gene, CDR1 is SNHLY and CDR2 is FYNNEI. V was clipped by 10 bases and J by 2 bases, with 9 bases between them. This CDR3 is built from 12 residues. The CDR3: CANGAAYNEQFF. DNA of the CDR3: TGTGCCAACGGGGCCGCCTACAATGAGCAGTTCTTC.

The chain uses TRBV11-2 and TRBJ2-2; 14 nucleotides line up with TRBD2. The junction had 1 base not matched to a gene; V was cut back by 4 bases and J by 0 bases. The germline gives CDR1 SGHAT, CDR2 FQNNGV. This CDR3 region has 17 residues. This CDR3 is CASSWTSGGPNTGELFF. The CDR3 coding sequence is TGTGCCAGCAGCTGGACTAGCGGGGGGCCGAACACCGGGGAGCTGTTTTTT.

V is TRBV5-4 and J is TRBJ1-2; no firm D call. CDR3 length: 13 residues. With 0 bases removed from V and 5 bases from J, the gap between germline ends came to 8 bases. Germline CDR1 is SGHNT and CDR2 is YYREEE (reference sequence). The CDR3 sequence: CASSLADEYGYTF. In DNA, the CDR3 is TGTGCCAGCAGCTTGGCGGACGAATATGGCTACACCTTC.

Remarks on this clone: Because the CDR3's place on the DNA is in doubt, the DNA is left out and the CDR3 is given as listed by TCRdb. The V gene is TRBV27, the J gene TRBJ2-1; TRBD2, the D gene given by the table, was not confirmed from the DNA. The CDR3 spans 18 amino acids, including both terminal residues. CDR1 MNHEY and CDR2 SMNVEV come from the germline V gene (reference sequence). This chain's CDR3 is CASSSSGGGARTYNEQFF.